Below, 13 T cell receptor beta chains from the same sample are listed, as sequenced in a study of CD8 T cells in ankylosing spondylitis. In TCRdb, the 5' RACE reads were re-called with MiXCR into one record per CDR3 protein. The repertoire consists of around 17,000 distinct CDR3 sequences, with around 8% occurring once and the leading ten covering roughly 35%. The sample comprised blood. These receptors came from a male donor with ankylosing spondylitis or in good health (not recorded which).

This clonotype appeared a few times. This chain uses TRBV6-2 or TRBV6-3 with TRBJ2-2; D may be TRBD1 or TRBD2 (5 bases each). The germline V gene has CDR1 MNHEY and CDR2 SVGEGT. With 7 bases removed from V and 7 bases from J, the gap between germline ends came to 16 bases. This CDR3 region has 14 residues. The CDR3, as DNA: TGTGCCAGCACAAGGACCCTGAGGGGCGGGGAGCTGTTTTTT. Translated: CASTRTLRGGELFF.

In its sample, this clonotype was seen a few times. In DNA form, the CDR3 reads TGTGCCAGCAGTTCCCTCACAGGGGGCGGGACAGATACGCAGTATTTT. Protein sequence: CASSSLTGGGTDTQYF. This rearrangement joins TRBV28 to TRBJ2-3, with 9 bases identical to TRBD1. CDR1 is MDHEN and CDR2 is SYDVKM in the germline V gene. V lost 4 bases to trimming and J lost 3 bases; unmatched junction nucleotides: 8. CDR3 length equals 16 residues.

There are many counts of this clonotype. The rearrangement joins TRBV7-9 to TRBJ1-1, with 7 bases that match TRBD1. V dropped 6 bases and J dropped 1; count of bases not matched to a gene: 8. CDR3 size: 15 residues. Per germline, CDR1 SEHNR and CDR2 FQNEAQ (reference sequence). The CDR3 loop is CASRSPGTANTEAFF. CDR3 sequence (DNA): TGTGCCAGCAGATCCCCCGGGACAGCGAACACTGAAGCTTTCTTT.

This clonotype was detected ten times or more. For the CDR3, the DNA is TGTGCCAGCAGCCCCTTTGGCCATGAGCAGTTCTTC. Translation gives CASSPFGHEQFF. The chain combines TRBV14 with TRBJ2-1, with D unclear. Trimming removed 4 bases at V and 8 bases at J, with 9 bases between. The CDR3 extends over 12 amino acids. The germline V gene has CDR1 SGHDN and CDR2 FVKESK.

The chain is built from TRBV28 and TRBJ2-2; 10 bases map to TRBD1. After removal of 5 bases from V and 7 bases from J, the junction contained 7 bases not matched to a gene. The CDR3 has 15 amino acids. Germline values: CDR1 MDHEN, CDR2 SYDVKM. Here the CDR3 reads CASSQRQGAIGELFF. The CDR3 region has the DNA TGTGCCAGCAGTCAGAGACAGGGGGCGATCGGGGAGCTGTTTTTT.

This clonotype was seen only a few times. V gene TRBV29-1 combines with J gene TRBJ1-4; 8 positions match TRBD1. The CDR3 totals 14 residues. Germline trimming cut 6 bases from V and 5 bases from J; bases unmatched to any gene: 8. Per the germline V gene, CDR1 is SQVTM and CDR2 is ANQGSEA. In DNA, the CDR3 is TGCAGCGTGCAACAGACAGGGGCGAATGAAAAACTGTTTTTT. Translated: CSVQQTGANEKLFF.

This clonotype was counted many times. The CDR3 DNA reads as TGCGCCAGCAGGAACGACCCCTCGGGTCCCTACAATGAGCAGTTCTTC. This translates into CASRNDPSGPYNEQFF. The chain joins TRBV5-1 to TRBJ2-1; D ambiguous. V was trimmed by 5 bases and J by 2 bases, leaving 17 bases between them. The CDR3 consists of 16 residues. The germline gives CDR1 SGHRS, CDR2 YFSETQ.

This clonotype appeared many times. The chain is built from TRBV27 and TRBJ1-2, with 7 bases matching TRBD1. The CDR3 totals 13 residues. Germline trimming cut 5 bases from V and 2 bases from J; bases unmatched to any gene: 2. The germline V gene encodes CDR1 MNHEY and CDR2 SMNVEV (reference sequence). CDR3 bases: TGTGCCAGCAGTCTACAGGGGAACTATGGCTACACCTTC. Encoded protein: CASSLQGNYGYTF.

The table lists this clonotype with a few counts. The rearrangement links TRBV28 to TRBJ2-5; TRBD2 might be the D (6 bases). The V gene's germline CDR1 is MDHEN and CDR2 SYDVKM. Deletions cut 2 bases from V and 4 bases from J, with 11 bases between. The CDR3 is 14 amino acids. CDR3 protein: CASSLREFGETQYF. The CDR3 nucleotides are TGTGCCAGCAGTTTACGGGAGTTCGGAGAGACCCAGTACTTC.

The genes are TRBV20-1 and TRBJ2-5, with 8 bases identical to TRBD1. The germline V gene encodes CDR1 DFQATT and CDR2 SNEGSKA (reference sequence). V was pared by 4 bases and J by 2 bases, with 6 bases of the junction left unmatched. The CDR3 is 14 amino acids. CDR3 protein: CSAIKTGEQETQYF. The CDR3 DNA is TGCAGTGCTATTAAGACAGGGGAACAAGAGACCCAGTACTTC.

The chain carries TRBV29-1 and TRBJ1-4; D is undetermined. V was shortened by 0 bases and J by 8 bases, with 4 bases between the two germline ends. Germline loops: CDR1 SQVTM, CDR2 ANQGSEA. This CDR3 region has 11 residues. In DNA form, the CDR3 reads TGCAGCGTTGAAGATCGGGAAAAACTGTTTTTT. This codes for CSVEDREKLFF. Together with reference TRBV29-1 and TRBJ1-4, the CDR3 gives the full variable domain: SAVISQKPSRDICQRGTSLTIQCQVDSQVTMMFWYRQQPGQSLTLIATANQGSEATYESGFVIDKFPISRPNLTFSTLTVSNMSPEDSSIYLCSVEDREKLFFGSGTQLSVL.

A few counts support this clonotype. This chain joins TRBV18 and TRBJ2-5; no clear D. The germline V gene has CDR1 KGHSH and CDR2 LQKENI. CDR3 size: 16 residues. The V end lost 3 bases, the J end lost 0 bases, and 14 bases lay between the germline ends. The CDR3 coding sequence is TGTGCCAGCTCACCGAAACCCCAGATGAACCAAGAGACCCAGTACTTC. Translation: CASSPKPQMNQETQYF. The full variable domain, completed using reference TRBV18 and TRBJ2-5, is NAGVMQNPRHLVRRRGQEARLRCSPMKGHSHVYWYRQLPEEGLKFMVYLQKENIIDESGMPKERFSAEFPKEGPSILRIQQVVRGDSAAYFCASSPKPQMNQETQYFGPGTRLLVL.

The rearrangement links TRBV6-5 to TRBJ1-1; D remains unclear. Per germline, CDR1 MNHEY and CDR2 SVGAGI. Trimming left V 5 bases short and J 2 bases short, with 3 bases between. The CDR3 is 11 amino acids. DNA for the CDR3: TGTGCCAGCAGTGACAACACTGAAGCTTTCTTT. It is translated as CASSDNTEAFF.